The 8 T cell receptor beta chains presented below share a single source sample, sequenced in a study of beta chain features in type 1 diabetes. Expressed TCRB transcripts got sequenced, as all isolated RNA was reverse transcribed. Assay: immunoSEQ multiplex PCR; the TCRdb copy retains only in-frame clones and omits some. The table includes about 130,000 clones, nearly 9.5% detected once. What was sequenced was central memory CD4+ T cells from blood. The source is a man younger than 35 in good health.

Concerning this clone: This CDR3 is also generated by other DNA sequences in the sample. The chain carries TRBV6-1 and TRBJ2-7; tentatively, D is TRBD1 (5 bases). This CDR3 has 11 amino acids. Per the germline V gene, CDR1 is MNHNS and CDR2 is SASEGT. Trimming stripped 3 bases from V and 5 bases from J, with 5 bases between. The CDR3 DNA follows: TGTGCCAGCAGTGACAGGGACGAGCAGTACTTC. Its protein product is CASSDRDEQYF.

This clone was counted a few times. V is TRBV5-4 and J is TRBJ2-7, with 7 bases that match TRBD1. The CDR3 extends over 13 amino acids. V lost 4 bases and J lost 1; bases outside the gene matches: 2. Germline assignment: CDR1 SGHNT and CDR2 YYREEE (reference sequence). The CDR3 DNA is TGTGCCAGCAGCAAGGGACAGTCCTACGAGCAGTACTTC. Protein product: CASSKGQSYEQYF. Using reference TRBV5-4 and TRBJ2-7 for the parts outside the CDR3, the full variable domain is ETGVTQSPTHLIKTRGQQVTLRCSSQSGHNTVSWYQQALGQGPQFIFQYYREEENGRGNFPPRFSGLQFPNYSSELNVNALELDDSALYLCASSKGQSYEQYFGPGTRLTVT.

This clone has just a few counts. This chain joins TRBV5-4 and TRBJ2-1; 7 bases agree with TRBD2. Germline CDR1 SGHNT, CDR2 YYREEE (reference sequence). Trimming removed 4 bases from V and 4 bases from J; junction bases left unmatched: 5. This CDR3 contains 14 residues. The CDR3 protein is CASSQKGLYNEQFF. CDR3 DNA sequence: TGTGCCAGCAGCCAGAAGGGACTATACAATGAGCAGTTCTTC. The whole variable domain, remainder taken from reference TRBV5-4 and TRBJ2-1, is ETGVTQSPTHLIKTRGQQVTLRCSSQSGHNTVSWYQQALGQGPQFIFQYYREEENGRGNFPPRFSGLQFPNYSSELNVNALELDDSALYLCASSQKGLYNEQFFGPGTRLTVL.

V is TRBV11-2 and J is TRBJ2-3; 9 bases align to TRBD2. This CDR3 is built from 14 residues. Per the germline V gene, CDR1 is SGHAT and CDR2 is FQNNGV. V shed 4 bases, J shed 5 bases, and the junction held 4 bases outside the gene matches. CDR3 in amino acids: CASSSSGVRDTQYF. CDR3 DNA sequence: TGTGCCAGCAGCTCTAGCGGGGTAAGAGATACGCAGTATTTT.

This sequence joins TRBV7-2 and TRBJ1-5, with 10 nucleotides matching TRBD1. This CDR3 is 16 amino acids long. J gave up 6 bases and V 5 bases, and 10 bases lay outside the gene matches. From germline, CDR1 is SGHTA and CDR2 FQGNSA. CDR3 DNA: TGTGCCAGCAGCGCCCGATTGACAGGGGGCGGTCAGCCCCAGCATTTT. Translated: CASSARLTGGGQPQHF.

About this clone itself: Other DNA sequences in the sample encode the same CDR3. The chain has TRBV7-9 and TRBJ1-5; TRBD1 agrees at 12 bases. J lost 1 base, V lost 1 base, and 2 bases had no gene match. The CDR3 sequence is 17 residues long. The germline V gene encodes CDR1 SEHNR and CDR2 FQNEAQ (reference sequence). The CDR3 DNA follows: TGTGCCAGCAGCTTAGAGGGGACAGGGGGCAGCAATCAGCCCCAGCATTTT. It is translated as CASSLEGTGGSNQPQHF. The full variable domain, rest sourced from reference TRBV7-9 and TRBJ1-5, is DTGVSQNPRHKITKRGQNVTFRCDPISEHNRLYWYRQTLGQGPEFLTYFQNEAQLEKSRLLSDRFSAERPKGSFSTLEIQRTEQGDSAMYLCASSLEGTGGSNQPQHFGDGTRLSIL.

Only a few counts were recorded for this clone. The chain carries TRBV7-2 and TRBJ2-5; D remains unclear. Germline CDR1 and CDR2: SGHTA and FQGNSA. Between the trimmed V and J ends, which lost 5 bases and 4 bases, there was a span of 14 bases. The CDR3 contains 14 residues. CDR3 in DNA: TGTGCCAGCAGCCCCCCCTTTAGGAGAGAGACCCAGTACTTC. Its translation is CASSPPFRRETQYF.

The V call is TRBV7-2, the J call TRBJ2-3, with a tentative D call TRBD1 (5 bases). This CDR3 contains 13 residues. The V gene's germline CDR1 is SGHTA and CDR2 FQGNSA. V lost 3 bases to trimming and J lost 5 bases, with 9 bases between them. The CDR3 DNA sequence: TGTGCCAGCAGCTTTCTCCAGGGAGATACGCAGTATTTT. Protein sequence: CASSFLQGDTQYF.